Each of the 29 T cell receptor beta chains below was sequenced from the same sample in a study of T cells in Graves' hyperthyroidism and ophthalmopathy. From RNA transcripts, TCR beta CDR3 regions were amplified. During a first-round RT-PCR of the TCR CDR3, the HTBI primer set was used. TCRdb processed the multiplex PCR reads anew with MiXCR; each CDR3 protein has one entry. The table includes some 350,000 distinct CDR3 sequences, just under 25% detected once. Sequenced input: blood. The receptor set was obtained from a middle-aged man with Graves' hyperthyroidism.

This clonotype came up a few times. The J gene is TRBJ1-2, the V gene TRBV28; TRBD1 might be the D (5 bases). V lost 6 bases and J lost 8, with 16 bases in between. CDR1 is MDHEN, CDR2 SYDVKM, per germline. The CDR3 is 13 residues long. The CDR3, as DNA: TGTGCCAGCAGGGTAACAGGATCAGAGGGCTACACCTTC. It codes for CASRVTGSEGYTF.

The J gene is TRBJ1-5, the V gene TRBV28; TRBD1 is a possible D gene (6 bases). The ends were cut back, 3 bases at V and 2 bases at J, with 17 bases in the middle. The CDR3 has 17 amino acids. Germline lookup yields CDR1 MDHEN and CDR2 SYDVKM. CDR3 nucleotide sequence: TGTGCCAGCAGTTTCCGCGGGCAGGGGTCCGGCAATCAGCCCCAGCATTTT. Translating it yields CASSFRGQGSGNQPQHF.

The V gene is TRBV13, the J gene TRBJ1-3; D gene ambiguous. CDR1 is PRHDT and CDR2 is FYEKMQ in the germline V gene (reference sequence). V lost 3 bases and J lost 2, with 8 bases in between. The CDR3 extends over 14 amino acids. The CDR3 bases are TGTGCCAGCAGCTTGCCGCAACCTGGAAACACCATATATTTT. Residues: CASSLPQPGNTIYF.

The J gene is TRBJ2-3, the V gene TRBV20-1; D gene ambiguous. The CDR3 has 13 residues. V was clipped by 2 bases and J by 8 bases, with 14 bases between them. CDR1 is DFQATT, CDR2 SNEGSKA, per germline (reference sequence). CDR3 in DNA: TGCAGTGCTAGACCCTACGAGCGTGGTACGCAGTATTTT. It encodes CSARPYERGTQYF.

The V gene is TRBV2, the J gene TRBJ2-3; D ambiguous. Germline V gene lookup returns CDR1 SNHLY and CDR2 FYNNEI. The V end lost 2 bases, the J end lost 3 bases, and 9 bases lay between the germline ends. CDR3 length equals 14 residues. CDR3 sequence: CASSEFSRTDTQYF. The CDR3 DNA follows: TGTGCCAGCAGTGAATTTAGTCGGACAGATACGCAGTATTTT.

Regarding this clonotype: Since a much larger clone is just one base distant, this may be a read error. This sequence joins TRBV28 and TRBJ2-5; TRBD2 is a possible D gene (6 bases). Germline values: CDR1 MDHEN, CDR2 SYDVKM. V lost 3 bases, J lost 5 bases, and 16 bases lay in between. The CDR3 contains 15 residues. The DNA for the CDR3 is TGTGCCAGCAGTTTCGGCGGGATGGGCGGCGAGACCCAGTACTTC. The encoded protein is CASSFGGMGGETQYF. Supplemented by reference TRBV28 and TRBJ2-5, the full variable domain reads DVKVTQSSRYLVKRTGEKVFLECVQDMDHENMFWYRQDPGLGLRLIYFSYDVKMKEKGDIPEGYSVSREKKERFSLILESASTNQTSMYLCASSFGGMGGETQYFGPGTRLLVL.

This clonotype turned up a few times. The genes are TRBV9 and TRBJ2-5, with D tentatively TRBD1 or TRBD2 (5 bases each). The CDR3 totals 15 residues. Germline CDR1 and CDR2: SGDLS and YYNGEE. Trimming shortened V by 0 bases and J by 5 bases, and 14 bases separated the two germline ends. CDR3 DNA: TGTGCCAGCAGCGTAGCTACTGGGGGAGAGGAGACCCAGTACTTC. Residues: CASSVATGGEETQYF.

The chain recombines TRBV12-3 or TRBV12-4 with TRBJ1-2; 10 bases align to TRBD1. The CDR3 runs 15 residues. V gave up 6 bases and J gave up 2 bases; unmatched junction bases: 6. The CDR3 protein is CASSRRTGGNYGYTF. The CDR3 DNA sequence: TGTGCCAGCAGCCGAAGGACAGGGGGAAACTATGGCTACACCTTC.

At least ten counts were recorded for this clonotype. The DNA of the CDR3 is TGTGCCAGCAGCCTTACAGGGGATCGTGGCTACACCTTC. Its protein product is CASSLTGDRGYTF. This sequence joins TRBV11-3 and TRBJ1-2, with 7 nucleotides matching TRBD1. The CDR3 totals 13 residues. Trimming took 5 bases from V and 7 from J; bases not matched to a gene: 7. CDR1 is SGHNT and CDR2 is YENEEA in the germline V gene. The full variable domain, rest sourced from reference TRBV11-3 and TRBJ1-2, is EAGVVQSPRYKIIEKKQPVAFWCNPISGHNTLYWYLQNLGQGPELLIRYENEEAVDDSQLPKDRFSAERLKGVDSTLKIQPAELGDSAVYLCASSLTGDRGYTFGSGTRLTVV.

This clonotype was detected ten times or more. This chain uses TRBV3-1 with TRBJ1-2; D remains ambiguous. The CDR3 length is 13 residues. Germline CDR1 reads LGHDT; CDR2 reads YNNKEL (reference sequence). Trimming removed 0 bases at V and 4 bases at J, with 6 bases between. This chain's CDR3 is CASSQESSYGYTF. In DNA form, the CDR3 reads TGTGCCAGCAGCCAAGAAAGCAGCTATGGCTACACCTTC.

Ten or more counts support this clonotype. The chain couples TRBV27 to TRBJ2-3; D gene uncertain. This CDR3 contains 16 residues. Per the germline V gene, CDR1 is MNHEY and CDR2 is SMNVEV (reference sequence). Trimming stripped 0 bases from V and 2 bases from J, with 12 bases between. CDR3 nucleotides: TGTGCCAGCAGTTTATCGCACAGCTTACACACAGATACGCAGTATTTT. Its translation: CASSLSHSLHTDTQYF.

This clonotype showed up just a few times. This chain links TRBV20-1 with TRBJ2-7, with 15 bases identical to TRBD2. Germline CDR1 DFQATT, CDR2 SNEGSKA (reference sequence). This CDR3 region has 14 residues. Trimming removed 6 bases from V and 5 bases from J; junction bases left unmatched: 5. The CDR3 is CSAWTSGRGDEQYF. In DNA, the CDR3 is TGCAGTGCCTGGACTAGCGGGAGGGGGGACGAGCAGTACTTC.

A few counts support this clonotype. This rearrangement joins TRBV20-1 to TRBJ2-3; unclear D gene. The V gene's germline CDR1 is DFQATT and CDR2 SNEGSKA (reference sequence). This CDR3 has 13 residues. The ends were cut back, 3 bases at V and 1 base at J, with 8 bases in the middle. The CDR3 region is CSARSVGTDTQYF. CDR3 sequence (DNA): TGCAGTGCTAGGAGTGTCGGCACAGATACGCAGTATTTT.

This chain links TRBV20-1 with TRBJ2-7; tentatively, D is TRBD1 (6 bases). V lost 4 bases and J 6 bases, leaving 16 bases between the germline ends. CDR1 is DFQATT and CDR2 is SNEGSKA in the germline V gene (reference sequence). This CDR3 comprises 13 residues. The CDR3 is CSAKTLQGTEQYF. In nucleotides, the CDR3 is TGCAGTGCTAAAACTCTACAGGGAACCGAGCAGTACTTC.

This clonotype was detected only a few times. The chain is built from TRBV20-1 and TRBJ2-7; 7 bases fit TRBD2. Germline-derived CDR1 and CDR2 are DFQATT and SNEGSKA (reference sequence). The V segment lost 6 bases and the J segment 5 bases; nucleotides outside the gene matches: 10. The CDR3 has 13 amino acids. The CDR3 loop reads CSAPSHGRNEQYF. The CDR3 nucleotides are TGCAGTGCACCCTCTCACGGGAGGAACGAGCAGTACTTC.

As concerns this clonotype: A read error is possible here, since a much larger clone lies one base away. The rearrangement joins TRBV27 to TRBJ1-1, with TRBD1 as a possible D gene (6 bases). The ends were cut back, 6 bases at V and 4 bases at J, with 21 bases in the middle. The CDR3 loop spans 16 amino acids. Per germline, CDR1 MNHEY and CDR2 SMNVEV (reference sequence). CDR3 region: CASRVQQGGMSTEAFF. The CDR3 DNA reads as TGTGCCAGCAGGGTACAACAGGGAGGGATGAGCACTGAAGCTTTCTTT.

This chain links TRBV20-1 with TRBJ2-7; 9 nucleotides match TRBD1. The V gene end was trimmed by 3 bases and the J gene end by 2 bases; junction bases not matched to a gene: 11. This CDR3 comprises 16 residues. From germline, CDR1 is DFQATT and CDR2 SNEGSKA (reference sequence). In DNA, the CDR3 is TGCAGTGCTAGTCCCCAAGTAGGGACAGGGACCTACGAGCAGTACTTC. It specifies CSASPQVGTGTYEQYF.

The chain has TRBV5-1 and TRBJ2-7; D may match TRBD1 or TRBD2 (5 bases each). Looked up from germline, CDR1 is SGHRS and CDR2 is YFSETQ. The CDR3 consists of 15 residues. Trimming shortened V by 1 base and J by 2 bases, and 13 bases separated the two germline ends. Written as DNA, the CDR3 is TGCGCCAGCAGCTTGTCTTTGGGGGACCCCTACGAGCAGTACTTC. It yields the protein CASSLSLGDPYEQYF.

The rearrangement joins TRBV6-1 to TRBJ2-7; D is perhaps TRBD1 (6 bases). Per germline, CDR1 MNHNS and CDR2 SASEGT. The CDR3 has 11 amino acids. Trimming cost V 8 bases and J 9 bases, with 14 bases left between them. CDR3 sequence reads: CASEGGFGQYF. The CDR3 nucleotides are TGTGCCAGCGAAGGGGGTTTTGGGCAGTACTTC.

In regard to this clonotype: This sequence may be a read error, since a much larger clone differs from it by one base. The chain combines TRBV11-2 with TRBJ2-1; weak D call: TRBD2 (6 bases). V was cut by 8 bases and J by 10 bases, with 15 bases left in between. Germline CDR1 SGHAT, CDR2 FQNNGV. CDR3 length: 12 residues. As DNA, the CDR3 is TGTGCCAGCGGCGGGAACTCCTACGAGCAGTTCTTC. Its protein is CASGGNSYEQFF. Variable domain in full (rest from reference TRBV11-2 and TRBJ2-1): EAGVAQSPRYKIIEKRQSVAFWCNPISGHATLYWYQQILGQGPKLLIQFQNNGVVDDSQLPKDRFSAERLKGVDSTLKIQPAKLEDSAVYLCASGGNSYEQFFGPGTRLTVL.

This clonotype was seen at least ten times. V and J are TRBV2 and TRBJ2-2; a possible D gene is TRBD2 (6 bases). Per the germline V gene, CDR1 is SNHLY and CDR2 is FYNNEI. The CDR3 totals 13 residues. The V and J ends lost 6 bases and 2 bases respectively, with 7 bases between them. The CDR3 DNA sequence: TGTGCCAGCAGGGACTACAACACCGGGGAGCTGTTTTTT. Translating gives CASRDYNTGELFF.

This chain joins TRBV29-1 and TRBJ2-2, with no clear D. In germline, CDR1 is SQVTM, CDR2 ANQGSEA. V was shortened by 3 bases and J by 3 bases, with 8 bases between the two germline ends. This CDR3 has 13 amino acids. This chain's CDR3 is CSVDAGHTGELFF. CDR3 nucleotide sequence: TGCAGCGTTGACGCCGGGCACACCGGGGAGCTGTTTTTT.

This clonotype came up a few times. V is TRBV6-5 and J is TRBJ2-7; the D is unclear. The CDR3 runs to 15 residues. V lost 0 bases and J 0 bases, leaving 9 bases between the germline ends. In germline, CDR1 is MNHEY, CDR2 SVGAGI. The CDR3 DNA is TGTGCCAGCAGTTACTCAGGGATACACTCCTACGAGCAGTACTTC. Its translation is CASSYSGIHSYEQYF.

The rearrangement uses TRBV30 and TRBJ2-7; maybe TRBD1 (6 bases). CDR3 length: 12 amino acids. Germline V gives CDR1 GTSNPN, CDR2 SVGIG (reference sequence). The ends were cut back, 4 bases at V and 2 bases at J, with 9 bases in the middle. CDR3 nucleotides: TGTGCCTGGAATACAGGGCCCTACGAGCAGTACTTC. It translates to CAWNTGPYEQYF.

This chain joins TRBV5-1 and TRBJ1-1, with 10 bases matching TRBD1. Germline CDR1 and CDR2: SGHRS and YFSETQ. The CDR3 contains 15 residues. The junction had 3 bases not matched to a gene; V was cut back by 4 bases and J by 0 bases. CDR3 sequence: CASSTGTGVNTEAFF. In nucleotides, the CDR3 is TGCGCCAGCAGCACGGGGACAGGGGTGAACACTGAAGCTTTCTTT.

This chain joins TRBV20-1 and TRBJ2-3, with TRBD2 as a possible D gene (5 bases). There are 14 residues in the CDR3. The germline gives CDR1 DFQATT, CDR2 SNEGSKA (reference sequence). V lost 3 bases to trimming and J lost 6 bases, with 16 bases between them. CDR3 sequence: CSASPKTRWDTQYF. CDR3 bases: TGCAGTGCTAGTCCCAAAACTAGGTGGGATACGCAGTATTTT.

The genes are TRBV9 and TRBJ2-3; D ambiguous. The CDR3 loop spans 17 amino acids. Per germline, CDR1 SGDLS and CDR2 YYNGEE. V dropped 4 bases and J dropped 1 base, with 19 bases sitting between them. CDR3 nucleotides: TGTGCCAGCAGCCCTCCCGTTTGGGGTATCGGCACAGATACGCAGTATTTT. Amino acid sequence: CASSPPVWGIGTDTQYF.

The chain combines TRBV20-1 with TRBJ2-1, with 13 bases lining up with TRBD2. J gave up 6 bases and V 3 bases, and 5 bases lay outside the gene matches. CDR3 length: 15 amino acids. Germline lookup yields CDR1 DFQATT and CDR2 SNEGSKA (reference sequence). The CDR3 coding sequence is TGCAGTGCTAGGCGACTAGCGGGAGGCTCCAATGAGCAGTTCTTC. Its protein is CSARRLAGGSNEQFF.

The rearrangement uses TRBV10-3 and TRBJ2-5; 15 bases are shared with TRBD2. Per the germline V gene, CDR1 is ENHRY and CDR2 is SYGVKD. After removal of 5 bases from V and 5 bases from J, the junction contained 9 bases not matched to a gene. This CDR3 has 17 amino acids. The CDR3 coding sequence is TGTGCCATCAGTCCGGGACTAGCGGGAGGTTGGTATGAGACCCAGTACTTC. This codes for CAISPGLAGGWYETQYF.